Sequencing of this T cell receptor beta chain was carried out in a study of T cells in Graves' hyperthyroidism and ophthalmopathy. Whole-study findings and limits: Separating ophthalmopathy from stable hyperthyroidism was achieved by a 13 V-J model.

TCR beta CDR3 regions were amplified from RNA. First-round RT-PCR of the TCR CDR3 relied on the HTBI primer set. TCRdb redid the calling of the multiplex PCR reads with MiXCR, one entry per CDR3 protein. The sample carries 600,000 or so distinct CDR3 sequences, 14% recorded once. The CDR3 consists of 15 residues. CDR1 and CDR2 (germline): GTSNPN, SVGIG (reference sequence). Trimming removed 0 bases at V and 4 bases at J, with 13 bases between. This clonotype was counted ten times or more. Its specificity is not known. With duration under 3 months, ophthalmopathy was active: Clinical Activity Score at least 3, NOSPECS at least 4.

The sequenced sample was blood. This sequence joins TRBV30 and TRBJ1-5, with a tentative D call TRBD1 (6 bases). This clonotype was sampled from a woman younger than 30 with Graves' ophthalmopathy. CDR3 DNA: TGTGCCTGGAGTGTAAGCGGGGGCCCTAATCAGCCCCAGCATTTT. It specifies CAWSVSGGPNQPQHF.